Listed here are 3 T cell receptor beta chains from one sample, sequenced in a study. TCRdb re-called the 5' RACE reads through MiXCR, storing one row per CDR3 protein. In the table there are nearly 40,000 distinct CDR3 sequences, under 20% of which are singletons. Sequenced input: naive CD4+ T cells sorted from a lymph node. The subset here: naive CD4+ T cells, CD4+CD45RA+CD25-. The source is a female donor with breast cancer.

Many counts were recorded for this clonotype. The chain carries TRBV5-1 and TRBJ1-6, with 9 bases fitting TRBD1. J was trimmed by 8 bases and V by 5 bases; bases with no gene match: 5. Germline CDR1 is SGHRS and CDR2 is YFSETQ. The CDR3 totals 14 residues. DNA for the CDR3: TGCGCCAGCAGATCGGGACAGGGTGATTCACCCCTCCACTTT. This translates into CASRSGQGDSPLHF.

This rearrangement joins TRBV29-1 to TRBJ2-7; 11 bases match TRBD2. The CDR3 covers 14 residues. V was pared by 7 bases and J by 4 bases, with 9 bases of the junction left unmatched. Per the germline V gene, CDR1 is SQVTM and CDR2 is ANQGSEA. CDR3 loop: CSACLAGGGYEQYF. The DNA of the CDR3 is TGCAGCGCATGCCTAGCGGGAGGTGGGTACGAGCAGTACTTC.

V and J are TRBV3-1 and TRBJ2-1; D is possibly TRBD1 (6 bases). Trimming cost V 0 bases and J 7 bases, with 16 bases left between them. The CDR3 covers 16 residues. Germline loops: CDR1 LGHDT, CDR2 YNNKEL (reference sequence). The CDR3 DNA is TGTGCCAGCAGCCAAGATATGGGGACATCTAAAAATGAGCAGTTCTTC. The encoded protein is CASSQDMGTSKNEQFF.